A selection of T cell receptor beta chains follows, all from one sample in a study of blood T cell dynamics during melanoma immunotherapy. Using immunoSEQ multiplex PCR, the repertoire was profiled, and TCRdb retains in-frame clones only, with some absent. This table has under 9,500 clones, roughly nine tenths appearing once. Sequencing used blood, obtained from a patient treated with checkpoint blockade. The source of these receptors is a human donor with melanoma. Each CDR3 is given with its conserved first and last residue. The D gene is left open where the match is weak. Clone size is shown for a subset of rows, as once, few, many or a class of expanded clone.

CDR3: CATSRDWDTQYF
DNA: TGTGCCACCAGCAGAGATTGGGATACGCAGTATTTT
D: NA
J: TRBJ2-3
size: NA
V: TRBV15

CDR3: CAWSLTGVGNTIYF
DNA: TGTGCCTGGAGTTTGACAGGGGTTGGAAACACCATATATTTT
D: TRBD1
J: TRBJ1-3
size: few
V: TRBV30

CDR3: CASSLTGLAGETQYF
DNA: TGCGCCAGCAGCTTAACGGGACTAGCGGGAGAGACCCAGTACTTC
D: TRBD2
J: TRBJ2-5
size: NA
V: TRBV5-1

CDR3: CASRGRGAYNSPLHF
DNA: TGTGCCAGCAGGGGGCGCGGAGCCTATAATTCACCCCTCCACTTT
D: NA
J: TRBJ1-6
size: NA
V: TRBV6-5

CDR3: CASSLGPGGEAFF
DNA: TGTGCCAGCAGCTTGGGGCCAGGGGGTGAAGCTTTCTTT
D: TRBD1
J: TRBJ1-1
size: NA
V: TRBV5-4

CDR3: CASSLPSGGPYNEQFF
DNA: TGTGCCAGCAGCTTACCCTCGGGAGGCCCCTACAATGAGCAGTTCTTC
D: TRBD2
J: TRBJ2-1
size: NA
V: TRBV11-2

CDR3: CASSISFGTDAYSNQPQHF
DNA: TGTGCCAGCAGCATCTCCTTCGGGACAGATGCCTATAGCAATCAGCCCCAGCATTTT
D: TRBD1
J: TRBJ1-5
size: NA
V: TRBV7-9

CDR3: CASSELPGLGKYNEQFF
DNA: TGTGCCAGCAGTGAGTTACCGGGACTAGGGAAGTACAATGAGCAGTTCTTC
D: TRBD2
J: TRBJ2-1
size: NA
V: TRBV6-4

CDR3: CAWSLGSTDTQYF
DNA: TGTGCCTGGAGTCTGGGGAGCACAGATACGCAGTATTTT
D: NA
J: TRBJ2-3
size: NA
V: TRBV30

CDR3: CASSVGQAYGYTF
DNA: TGCGCCAGCAGCGTGGGACAGGCCTATGGCTACACCTTC
D: TRBD1
J: TRBJ1-2
size: NA
V: TRBV5-1

CDR3: CATYGPGGASYGYTF
DNA: TGTGCCACCTACGGCCCCGGGGGCGCGTCCTATGGCTACACCTTC
D: NA
J: TRBJ1-2
size: NA
V: TRBV10-3

CDR3: CASSLGSGGGSGQPQHF
DNA: TGTGCCAGCAGCTTGGGCTCAGGGGGTGGCTCGGGACAGCCCCAGCATTTT
D: TRBD1
J: TRBJ1-5
size: NA
V: TRBV5-5

CDR3: CASSSRDRVSYEQYF
DNA: TGTGCCAGCAGCTCTCGGGACAGGGTCTCCTACGAGCAGTACTTC
D: TRBD1
J: TRBJ2-7
size: NA
V: TRBV7-9

CDR3: CASRLVGQAYEQYF
DNA: TGTGCCAGCAGACTAGTCGGACAGGCCTACGAGCAGTACTTC
D: TRBD1
J: TRBJ2-7
size: NA
V: TRBV6-5

CDR3: CASSTASLSNYGYTF
DNA: TGTGCCAGCAGTACTGCCAGCCTTTCTAACTATGGCTACACCTTC
D: NA
J: TRBJ1-2
size: NA
V: TRBV6-1

CDR3: CAWSESTYGYTF
DNA: TGTGCCTGGAGTGAGTCCACTTATGGCTACACCTTC
D: NA
J: TRBJ1-2
size: NA
V: TRBV30

CDR3: CASTTGPTYEQYF
DNA: TGTGCCAGCACGACCGGGCCCACCTACGAGCAGTACTTC
D: NA
J: TRBJ2-7
size: NA
V: TRBV6-1

CDR3: CASSPPNRGRTGELFF
DNA: TGTGCCAGCTCACCACCAAACAGGGGGCGGACCGGGGAGCTGTTTTTT
D: TRBD1
J: TRBJ2-2
size: NA
V: TRBV18

CDR3: CASSLQGKNTEAFF
DNA: TGTGCCAGCAGCTTGCAGGGAAAGAACACTGAAGCTTTCTTT
D: NA
J: TRBJ1-1
size: NA
V: TRBV5-4

CDR3: CASSLVPGALNTGELFF
DNA: TGTGCCAGCAGCTTAGTCCCCGGGGCTTTGAACACCGGGGAGCTGTTTTTT
D: NA
J: TRBJ2-2
size: NA
V: TRBV13

CDR3: CASSWRGRGNEQYF
DNA: TGCGCCAGCAGCTGGAGGGGTCGGGGCAACGAGCAGTACTTC
D: NA
J: TRBJ2-7
size: NA
V: TRBV5-1

CDR3: CASSVGHYNEQFF
DNA: TGTGCCAGCAGCGTAGGACATTACAATGAGCAGTTCTTC
D: NA
J: TRBJ2-1
size: NA
V: TRBV9

CDR3: CASSASGVPTDTQYF
DNA: TGTGCCAGCAGTGCCAGCGGGGTACCCACAGATACGCAGTATTTT
D: TRBD2
J: TRBJ2-3
size: once
V: TRBV6-4

CDR3: CASSVDEVWTEAFF
DNA: TGCGCCAGCAGCGTTGACGAGGTGTGGACTGAAGCTTTCTTT
D: NA
J: TRBJ1-1
size: NA
V: TRBV4-1

CDR3: CASSFDSFSGNTIYF
DNA: TGTGCCAGCAGCTTCGACAGCTTCTCTGGAAACACCATATATTTT
D: NA
J: TRBJ1-3
size: NA
V: TRBV11-2

CDR3: CSALPGHPSECNQPQHF
DNA: TGCAGCGCGTTACCGGGACACCCGTCTGAGTGTAATCAGCCCCAGCATTTT
D: NA
J: TRBJ1-5
size: NA
V: TRBV29-1

CDR3: CASSLKAITGNYGYTF
DNA: TGTGCCAGCAGCTTAAAGGCCATTACAGGAAACTATGGCTACACCTTC
D: NA
J: TRBJ1-2
size: once
V: TRBV7-9

CDR3: CASSQSRTGNYEQYF
DNA: TGTGCCAGCAGTCAATCCAGGACAGGGAACTACGAGCAGTACTTC
D: TRBD1
J: TRBJ2-7
size: NA
V: TRBV6-5

CDR3: CASSVEGVGTDTQYF
DNA: TGTGCCAGCAGCGTAGAAGGGGTAGGCACAGATACGCAGTATTTT
D: NA
J: TRBJ2-3
size: NA
V: TRBV9

CDR3: CASKIDGYTEAFF
DNA: TGTGCCAGCAAGATCGACGGGTACACTGAAGCTTTCTTT
D: NA
J: TRBJ1-1
size: NA
V: TRBV28

CDR3: CASSRDSSTDTQYF
DNA: TGTGCCAGCAGCCGGGACTCCAGCACAGATACGCAGTATTTT
D: NA
J: TRBJ2-3
size: NA
V: TRBV5-4

CDR3: CASSTGQGGPGELFF
DNA: TGTGCCAGCAGTACGGGACAGGGAGGTCCCGGGGAGCTGTTTTTT
D: TRBD1
J: TRBJ2-2
size: NA
V: TRBV2

CDR3: CAISRSRDDEQYF
DNA: TGTGCCATCTCACGCTCGCGTGATGACGAGCAGTACTTC
D: NA
J: TRBJ2-7
size: NA
V: TRBV7-2

CDR3: CASSRDNQETQYF
DNA: TGTGCCAGCTCACGCGACAACCAAGAGACCCAGTACTTC
D: NA
J: TRBJ2-5
size: NA
V: TRBV18

CDR3: CASSPLQSGGAYQETQYF
DNA: TGCGCCAGCAGCCCTCTTCAGAGCGGGGGGGCTTACCAAGAGACCCAGTACTTC
D: TRBD2
J: TRBJ2-5
size: NA
V: TRBV5-1

CDR3: CASSPDRGLTEAFF
DNA: TGTGCCAGCTCACCGGACAGGGGACTCACTGAAGCTTTCTTT
D: TRBD1
J: TRBJ1-1
size: once
V: TRBV18

CDR3: CASSQEKTPNTEAFF
DNA: TGTGCCAGCAGCCAAGAAAAAACTCCGAACACTGAAGCTTTCTTT
D: NA
J: TRBJ1-1
size: large
V: TRBV4-2

CDR3: CASSIGLAHYNEQFF
DNA: TGTGCCAGTAGTATTGGGCTAGCGCATTACAATGAGCAGTTCTTC
D: NA
J: TRBJ2-1
size: NA
V: TRBV19

CDR3: CAVLGVRSSSYEQYF
DNA: TGTGCCGTCCTGGGTGTGAGGTCGAGCTCCTACGAGCAGTACTTC
D: NA
J: TRBJ2-7
size: NA
V: TRBV28

CDR3: CASSLQLRQPQHF
DNA: TGTGCCAGCAGCTTACAGTTGCGACAGCCCCAGCATTTT
D: NA
J: TRBJ1-5
size: NA
V: TRBV7-2

CDR3: CASSSLGSGVVNTEAFF
DNA: TGCGCCAGCAGCTCATTGGGGTCAGGGGTAGTCAACACTGAAGCTTTCTTT
D: NA
J: TRBJ1-1
size: NA
V: TRBV5-1

CDR3: CASRPPRQGPTTDTQYF
DNA: TGTGCCAGCAGACCTCCTCGACAGGGGCCTACCACAGATACGCAGTATTTT
D: TRBD1
J: TRBJ2-3
size: NA
V: TRBV28

CDR3: CASSLPAGSYGYTF
DNA: TGTGCCAGCAGCCTCCCTGCGGGGAGCTATGGCTACACCTTC
D: NA
J: TRBJ1-2
size: once
V: TRBV5-4

CDR3: CASITGGGQPQHF
DNA: TGTGCCAGCATTACAGGGGGCGGTCAGCCCCAGCATTTT
D: TRBD1
J: TRBJ1-5
size: NA
V: TRBV6-1

CDR3: CASSLNGQPQHF
DNA: TGTGCCAGCAGTCTGAATGGGCAGCCCCAGCATTTT
D: NA
J: TRBJ1-5
size: NA
V: TRBV2

CDR3: CATSLTVYNSPLHF
DNA: TGTGCCACTAGCCTTACGGTCTATAATTCACCCCTCCACTTT
D: NA
J: TRBJ1-6
size: NA
V: TRBV19

CDR3: CASSTIGQDYEQYF
DNA: TGTGCCAGTAGTACGATTGGACAGGACTACGAGCAGTACTTC
D: TRBD1
J: TRBJ2-7
size: NA
V: TRBV19

CDR3: CASSFYGTSRPGELFF
DNA: TGCGCCAGCAGCTTCTACGGGACTAGCCGCCCCGGGGAGCTGTTTTTT
D: TRBD2
J: TRBJ2-2
size: NA
V: TRBV5-1

CDR3: CASWRTANTEAFF
DNA: TGTGCCAGCTGGCGGACAGCGAACACTGAAGCTTTCTTT
D: NA
J: TRBJ1-1
size: few
V: TRBV28

CDR3: CASTLGTGSGEKLFF
DNA: TGTGCCAGCACCTTAGGGACAGGGAGTGGTGAAAAACTGTTTTTT
D: TRBD1
J: TRBJ1-4
size: NA
V: TRBV5-4

CDR3: CASSLTRHSYEQYF
DNA: TGTGCCAGCAGCTTAACGAGGCACTCCTACGAGCAGTACTTC
D: NA
J: TRBJ2-7
size: NA
V: TRBV7-3

CDR3: CASSLNNEQFF
DNA: TGTGCCAGCAGTTTAAACAATGAGCAGTTCTTC
D: NA
J: TRBJ2-1
size: NA
V: TRBV28

CDR3: CASSREVGIQYF
DNA: TGTGCCAGCTCTCGGGAGGTGGGCATTCAGTACTTC
D: TRBD2
J: TRBJ2-4
size: NA
V: TRBV7-2

CDR3: CASSYRGQNYGYTF
DNA: TGTGCCAGCAGTTATCGAGGGCAGAACTATGGCTACACCTTC
D: NA
J: TRBJ1-2
size: large
V: TRBV6-5

CDR3: CASSYSSSGSYEQYF
DNA: TGTGCCAGCAGTTACTCCAGTAGCGGGAGCTACGAGCAGTACTTC
D: TRBD2
J: TRBJ2-7
size: NA
V: TRBV6-5

CDR3: CGTRESPYQPQHF
DNA: TGTGGAACGCGGGAGTCACCTTATCAGCCCCAGCATTTT
D: NA
J: TRBJ1-5
size: NA
V: TRBV28

CDR3: CASSIRQGDQPQHF
DNA: TGTGCCAGCAGCATAAGACAGGGGGATCAGCCCCAGCATTTT
D: TRBD1
J: TRBJ1-5
size: once
V: TRBV5-6

CDR3: CASSAPRRGGSHYNEQFF
DNA: TGTGCCAGCAGCGCGCCCCGGCGGGGGGGGTCCCACTACAATGAGCAGTTCTTC
D: TRBD2
J: TRBJ2-1
size: NA
V: TRBV9

CDR3: CASSLSGSSYNEQFF
DNA: TGTGCCAGCAGCCTTAGCGGGAGCTCCTACAATGAGCAGTTCTTC
D: TRBD2
J: TRBJ2-1
size: NA
V: TRBV5-4